Below, 32 T cell receptor beta chains from the same sample are listed, as sequenced in a study of post-analysis software for immune sequencing data. General study findings and limits: Four or five TRBV segments, TRBV5-6, TRBV5-1 and TRBV20-1 among them, were found more frequent in patients than controls.

No antigen has been assigned to these receptors. Unique molecular identifiers tagged the TCR beta cDNA libraries. TCRdb redid the calling of the PCR reads with MiXCR, one entry per CDR3 protein. The sample gives hundreds of thousands of distinct CDR3 sequences, 25% to 30% of which show up once; under 0.7% is in the top ten. Specimen: blood. The receptors were gathered from a girl aged 5-17 years with multiple sclerosis.

This sequence joins TRBV20-1 and TRBJ2-3; the match to TRBD1 covers 12 bases. The trim removed 1 base at V and 5 bases at J, leaving 7 bases unmatched. Germline CDR1 reads DFQATT; CDR2 reads SNEGSKA (reference sequence). The CDR3 has 16 residues. CDR3 nucleotide sequence: TGCAGTGCTAGAGGGAGGGACAGGGGGCTTGGAGATACGCAGTATTTT. Protein product: CSARGRDRGLGDTQYF.

This clonotype was seen a single time. The chain carries TRBV20-1 and TRBJ1-1, with D hard to call. The CDR3 length is 9 residues. The V end was cut by 4 bases, the J end by 10 bases, with 7 bases between. Germline V gene data show CDR1 as DFQATT and CDR2 as SNEGSKA (reference sequence). The CDR3 loop reads CSAKDVAFF. In nucleotides, the CDR3 is TGCAGTGCTAAAGATGTAGCTTTCTTT.

This clonotype was detected a few times. The chain couples TRBV7-9 to TRBJ2-5, with TRBD2 identical over 7 bases. V was pared by 3 bases and J by 5 bases, with 9 bases of the junction left unmatched. The V gene's germline CDR1 is SEHNR and CDR2 FQNEAQ (reference sequence). The CDR3 covers 15 residues. CDR3 protein: CASSFGGDEAETQYF. The DNA of the CDR3 is TGTGCCAGCAGCTTTGGGGGGGACGAAGCGGAGACCCAGTACTTC.

This clonotype was seen more than once but under ten times. The rearrangement links TRBV12-3 or TRBV12-4 to TRBJ2-7; 7 bases align to TRBD2. The CDR3 extends over 15 amino acids. V was pared by 1 base and J by 0 bases, with 3 bases of the junction left unmatched. The CDR3 DNA reads as TGTGCCAGCAGTTTAGTCGCTAGCGGCTCCTACGAGCAGTACTTC. The encoded protein is CASSLVASGSYEQYF.

This clonotype came up a few times. This sequence joins TRBV20-1 and TRBJ2-7; 8 positions match TRBD1. The CDR3 contains 11 residues. Trimming removed 7 bases from V and 5 bases from J; junction bases left unmatched: 4. The germline gives CDR1 DFQATT, CDR2 SNEGSKA (reference sequence). This CDR3 reads CSGQGRHEQYF. In DNA, the CDR3 is TGCAGTGGACAGGGGCGCCACGAGCAGTACTTC.

Turning to this clonotype: The junction departs from the called germline gene at one end, perhaps through a read error. The chain joins TRBV7-2 to TRBJ1-1; no reliable D call. The CDR3 is 14 residues long. Germline CDR1 is SGHTA and CDR2 is FQGNSA. The CDR3 sequence is CANSSMGAGTEAFF. DNA for the CDR3: TGTGCCAACAGCTCGATGGGCGCTGGCACTGAAGCTTTCTTT.

This clonotype was observed a handful of times. The chain recombines TRBV20-1 with TRBJ1-4; D gene unclear. V dropped 3 bases and J dropped 0 bases, with 5 bases sitting between them. This CDR3 spans 13 amino acids. Germline V gene data show CDR1 as DFQATT and CDR2 as SNEGSKA (reference sequence). The CDR3 loop is CSASSPTNEKLFF. DNA of the CDR3: TGCAGTGCTAGCTCCCCAACTAATGAAAAACTGTTTTTT.

The chain employs TRBV6-2 or TRBV6-3 and TRBJ2-1; perhaps TRBD2 as D (6 bases). Germline V lookup: CDR1 MNHEY, CDR2 SVGEGT. CDR3 length: 15 residues. Between the trimmed V and J ends, which lost 8 bases and 4 bases, there was a span of 18 bases. This CDR3 is CASALSGGLYNEQFF. The CDR3 DNA is TGTGCCAGCGCGCTGTCCGGGGGATTATACAATGAGCAGTTCTTC.

This clonotype occurred many times. This chain joins TRBV20-1 and TRBJ2-7; possible D gene TRBD2, 5 bases. This CDR3 contains 11 residues. Trimming removed 2 bases from V and 6 bases from J, with 8 bases in between. Germline V CDR1 and CDR2: DFQATT, SNEGSKA (reference sequence). Here the CDR3 reads CSARSGFEQYF. In nucleotides, the CDR3 is TGCAGTGCTAGATCGGGGTTCGAGCAGTACTTC.

The chain couples TRBV5-1 to TRBJ2-4, with TRBD1 identical over 7 bases. Germline lookup yields CDR1 SGHRS and CDR2 YFSETQ. The CDR3 is 14 amino acids. V was pared by 4 bases and J by 5 bases, with 6 bases of the junction left unmatched. The CDR3 spells CASSLNGQENIQYF. DNA of the CDR3: TGCGCCAGCAGCCTAAACGGACAGGAAAACATTCAGTACTTC.

This clonotype was recorded a few times. This chain connects TRBV12-3 or TRBV12-4 to TRBJ1-2; D gene uncertain. This CDR3 region has 15 residues. Deletions cut 7 bases from V and 4 bases from J, with 19 bases between. Written as DNA, the CDR3 is TGTGCCAGCACCTTTAAAGTTTTGGGCAGCTATGGCTACACCTTC. This gives the protein CASTFKVLGSYGYTF.

This clonotype was seen ten or more times. The gene calls are TRBV29-1 and TRBJ2-3; unclear D gene. The germline CDR1 and CDR2 sequences are SQVTM and ANQGSEA. The CDR3 runs 11 residues. V dropped 8 bases and J dropped 0 bases, with 6 bases sitting between them. In DNA form, the CDR3 reads TGCAGCTCAAGAAGCACAGATACGCAGTATTTT. It is translated as CSSRSTDTQYF.

J is TRBJ2-7 and V is TRBV3-1; TRBD1 or TRBD2 may be the D gene (5 bases each). The germline V gene encodes CDR1 LGHDT and CDR2 YNNKEL (reference sequence). This CDR3 has 15 amino acids. With 1 base removed from V and 6 bases from J, the gap between germline ends came to 16 bases. The DNA for the CDR3 is TGTGCCAGCAGCCAAGGAATTCAGGGAGTGGGCGAGCAGTACTTC. The encoded protein is CASSQGIQGVGEQYF.

This clonotype was counted a few times. The chain employs TRBV20-1 and TRBJ2-1, with TRBD2 identical over 7 bases. CDR3 length: 15 residues. Germline assignment: CDR1 DFQATT and CDR2 SNEGSKA (reference sequence). The V gene end was trimmed by 4 bases and the J gene end by 1 base; junction bases not matched to a gene: 7. CDR3 sequence reads: CSATSTSASYNEQFF. Here the CDR3 DNA reads TGCAGTGCTACGTCAACTAGCGCGTCCTACAATGAGCAGTTCTTC.

V usage is TRBV5-6 and J usage is TRBJ1-2; possibly TRBD1 for D (5 bases). Germline V gene lookup returns CDR1 SGHDT and CDR2 YYEEEE. Between the trimmed V and J ends, which lost 6 bases and 6 bases, there was a span of 18 bases. The CDR3 sequence is 14 residues long. Here the CDR3 DNA reads TGTGCCAGCACCACCCCGGGAGAGGGGCATGGCTACACCTTC. This gives the protein CASTTPGEGHGYTF.

This clonotype was picked up a small number of times. The chain is built from TRBV19 and TRBJ2-3, with a possible D match to TRBD2 (6 bases). Trimming removed 2 bases at V and 4 bases at J, with 10 bases between. Germline CDR1 LNHDA, CDR2 SQIVND (reference sequence). CDR3 size: 14 residues. The CDR3 DNA reads as TGTGCCAGTAGTATATTTGGAGGGGCAGATACGCAGTATTTT. This encodes CASSIFGGADTQYF.

V is TRBV29-1 and J is TRBJ1-1; D perhaps matches TRBD1 (5 bases). CDR1 is SQVTM, CDR2 ANQGSEA, per germline. The CDR3 is 13 residues long. V shed 2 bases and J shed 6 bases, with 13 bases lying between them. The CDR3 spells CSVEPGQIPEAFF. CDR3 nucleotide sequence: TGCAGCGTTGAACCAGGGCAGATACCTGAAGCTTTCTTT.

This clonotype was detected many times. The chain employs TRBV7-8 and TRBJ2-5; D gene uncertain. CDR1 and CDR2 from the germline V gene are SGHVS and FQNEAQ. V gave up 1 base and J gave up 2 bases, with 8 bases separating them. There are 14 residues in the CDR3. The CDR3 DNA follows: TGTGCCAGCAGCTTAGGAACAGCGCAAGAGACCCAGTACTTC. Translation: CASSLGTAQETQYF.

This clonotype was counted between two and nine times. The chain links TRBV5-5 to TRBJ2-6, with unresolved D. The CDR3 is 16 residues long. V gave up 3 bases and J gave up 3 bases, with 13 bases separating them. CDR1 and CDR2 (germline): SGHKS, YYEKEE (reference sequence). CDR3 sequence: CASSYSFPVGANVLTF. The CDR3 DNA is TGTGCCAGCAGCTACTCATTTCCGGTTGGGGCCAACGTCCTGACTTTC.

There are a few counts of this clonotype. This rearrangement joins TRBV20-1 to TRBJ1-2, with TRBD1 as a possible D gene (5 bases). CDR3 length: 14 amino acids. CDR1 is DFQATT and CDR2 is SNEGSKA in the germline V gene (reference sequence). Trimming took 5 bases from V and 0 from J, leaving 13 bases between them. The CDR3: CSAAPTATNYGYTF. For the CDR3, the DNA is TGCAGTGCTGCTCCGACAGCGACTAACTATGGCTACACCTTC.

This chain connects TRBV4-3 to TRBJ1-2, with D unclear. The CDR3 is 15 amino acids. Trimming removed 1 base at V and 5 bases at J, with 14 bases between. The germline V gene encodes CDR1 LGHNA and CDR2 YSLEER. The CDR3 DNA reads TGCGCCAGCAGCCAAGGAACCCGAGGAGGGTATGGCTACACCTTC. Amino acids: CASSQGTRGGYGYTF.

The chain couples TRBV13 to TRBJ2-7, with a possible D match to TRBD1 (6 bases). The J call may be mistaken, given a closer DNA end match to TRBJ2-5. The CDR3 is 14 amino acids. Per germline, CDR1 PRHDT and CDR2 FYEKMQ (reference sequence). The CDR3 region is CASSLRTDQETQYF. The CDR3 region has the DNA TGTGCCAGCAGCCTGCGGACAGATCAAGAGACCCAGTACTTC.

This CDR3 reads CASSAPLAGARGETQYF. The CDR3 DNA reads as TGTGCCAGCAGCGCTCCCCTAGCGGGGGCTCGGGGGGAGACCCAGTACTTC. The genes are TRBV12-3 or TRBV12-4 and TRBJ2-5; 10 bases are a match to TRBD2. V gave up 6 bases and J gave up 5 bases; unmatched junction bases: 15. The CDR3 sequence is 17 residues long.

This clonotype was observed many times. The chain has TRBV3-1 and TRBJ2-5; no definite D call. Germline V gene sequence: CDR1 LGHDT, CDR2 YNNKEL (reference sequence). The CDR3 is 14 residues long. The V end lost 1 base, the J end lost 2 bases, and 8 bases lay between the germline ends. The CDR3 here is CASSQAAVQETQYF. The CDR3 nucleotides read TGTGCCAGCAGCCAAGCGGCAGTACAAGAGACCCAGTACTTC.

The V and J genes are TRBV20-1 and TRBJ2-7; the D is unclear. Germline V gene data show CDR1 as DFQATT and CDR2 as SNEGSKA (reference sequence). CDR3 length equals 13 residues. V lost 2 bases to trimming and J lost 4 bases, with 12 bases between them. This CDR3 reads CSARSRTDYEQYF. As DNA, the CDR3 is TGCAGTGCTAGATCGCGGACGGATTACGAGCAGTACTTC.

This clonotype has a handful of counts. The genes are TRBV20-1 and TRBJ2-5; D call uncertain. CDR1 is DFQATT, CDR2 SNEGSKA, per germline (reference sequence). V was pared by 2 bases and J by 5 bases, with 6 bases between. The CDR3 has 11 amino acids. The CDR3 DNA sequence: TGCAGTGCTAGATCCCCGGAGACCCAGTACTTC. Translating gives CSARSPETQYF.

The chain has TRBV11-3 and TRBJ2-3; D may be TRBD2 (6 bases). The CDR3 length is 13 residues. Trimming stripped 7 bases from V and 4 bases from J, with 12 bases between. CDR1 is SGHNT and CDR2 is YENEEA in the germline V gene. The CDR3, as DNA: TGTGCCAGCATGTCGGGGGACTCAGATACGCAGTATTTT. Translation: CASMSGDSDTQYF.

V gene TRBV27 combines with J gene TRBJ1-2; 7 bases are shared with TRBD1. The CDR3 runs 13 residues. V shed 5 bases, J shed 8 bases, and the junction held 8 bases outside the gene matches. CDR1 and CDR2 from the germline V gene are MNHEY and SMNVEV (reference sequence). CDR3 residues: CASSPTGVEGYTF. The CDR3 bases are TGTGCCAGCAGTCCAACAGGGGTGGAAGGCTACACCTTC.

V is TRBV27 and J is TRBJ2-2; 10 bases match TRBD1. The V gene end was trimmed by 4 bases and the J gene end by 4 bases; junction bases not matched to a gene: 0. Germline CDR1 is MNHEY and CDR2 is SMNVEV (reference sequence). This CDR3 spans 14 amino acids. The CDR3 DNA reads TGTGCCAGCAGTTGGACAGGGGGCACCGGGGAGCTGTTTTTT. Translating gives CASSWTGGTGELFF.

This clonotype was recorded a few times. The chain employs TRBV9 and TRBJ2-1, with D perhaps matching TRBD2 (6 bases). The V end lost 0 bases, the J end lost 4 bases, and 11 bases lay between the germline ends. The CDR3 sequence is 15 residues long. Germline CDR1 is SGDLS and CDR2 is YYNGEE. The DNA for the CDR3 is TGTGCCAGCAGCGTAGGGGGAGGCCAGTACAATGAGCAGTTCTTC. This sequence encodes CASSVGGGQYNEQFF.

This clonotype was seen a few times. CDR3 DNA sequence: TGCAGTGCTAGAGATCCGGGGACCCGAAATTCACCCCTCCACTTT. This gives the protein CSARDPGTRNSPLHF. The chain uses TRBV20-1 and TRBJ1-6, with D possibly being TRBD1 (5 bases). V was cut by 0 bases and J by 7 bases, with 13 bases left in between. Germline-derived CDR1 and CDR2 are DFQATT and SNEGSKA (reference sequence). The CDR3 runs 15 residues.

This clonotype was seen a handful of times. V usage is TRBV6-2 or TRBV6-3 and J usage is TRBJ2-5; either TRBD1 or TRBD2 may supply D (6 bases each). Germline assignment: CDR1 MNHEY and CDR2 SVGEGT. This CDR3 comprises 14 residues. V shed 10 bases and J shed 5 bases, with 20 bases lying between them. CDR3 protein: CATTGGYGYETQYF. DNA for the CDR3: TGTGCCACAACCGGGGGCTACGGGTACGAGACCCAGTACTTC.